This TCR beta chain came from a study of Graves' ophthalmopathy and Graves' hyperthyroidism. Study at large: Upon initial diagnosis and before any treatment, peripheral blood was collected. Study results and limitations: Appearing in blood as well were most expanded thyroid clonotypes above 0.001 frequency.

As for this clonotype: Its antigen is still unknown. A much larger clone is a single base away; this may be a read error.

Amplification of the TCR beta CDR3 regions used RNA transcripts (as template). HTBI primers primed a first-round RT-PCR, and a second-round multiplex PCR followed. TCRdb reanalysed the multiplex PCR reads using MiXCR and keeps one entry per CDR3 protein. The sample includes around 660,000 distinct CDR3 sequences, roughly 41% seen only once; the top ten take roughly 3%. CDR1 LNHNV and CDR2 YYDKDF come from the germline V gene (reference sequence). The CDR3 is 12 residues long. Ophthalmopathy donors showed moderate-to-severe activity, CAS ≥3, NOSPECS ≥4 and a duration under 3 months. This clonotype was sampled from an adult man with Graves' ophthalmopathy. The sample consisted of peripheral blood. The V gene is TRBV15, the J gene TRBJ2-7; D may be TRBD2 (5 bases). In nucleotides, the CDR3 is TGTGCCACCAGTTCTAGCACCTACGGGCAGTACTTC. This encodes CATSSSTYGQYF.